Following are 13 T cell receptor beta chains from one sample sequenced in a study of early T cells in non-severe SARS-CoV-2 infection. In TCRdb, the 5' RACE reads were re-called with MiXCR into one record per CDR3 protein. The sample has tens of thousands of distinct CDR3 sequences, roughly an eighth seen once. Sample: whole blood, taken at baseline. Source of these receptors: an adult who was a healthcare worker with PCR-confirmed SARS-CoV-2 infection or an uninfected control (not recorded which).

In this sample, this clonotype turned up many times. This sequence joins TRBV7-9 and TRBJ2-5; D is unclear. Per germline, CDR1 SEHNR and CDR2 FQNEAQ (reference sequence). This CDR3 is built from 13 residues. V was shortened by 4 bases and J by 1 base, with 7 bases between the two germline ends. CDR3 in amino acids: CASSSWLQETQYF. The CDR3 region has the DNA TGTGCCAGCAGCTCTTGGCTCCAAGAGACCCAGTACTTC.

This clonotype was counted at least ten times. The genes are TRBV6-2 or TRBV6-3 and TRBJ2-1; unclear D gene. Trimming took off 3 bases at V and 4 bases at J, with 10 bases between the two ends. The CDR3 loop spans 14 amino acids. CDR1 is MNHEY and CDR2 is SVGEGT in the germline V gene. DNA for the CDR3: TGTGCCAGCAGTTATAGAGTGGGATACAATGAGCAGTTCTTC. This gives the protein CASSYRVGYNEQFF.

The chain recombines TRBV28 with TRBJ1-1, with D unresolved. Germline values: CDR1 MDHEN, CDR2 SYDVKM. The CDR3 is 14 amino acids. The V and J ends lost 5 bases and 1 base respectively, with 11 bases between them. CDR3 sequence reads: CASSRLEGNTEAFF. CDR3 bases: TGTGCCAGCAGTCGATTGGAGGGGAACACTGAAGCTTTCTTT.

This clonotype was picked up a small number of times. V gene TRBV11-2 combines with J gene TRBJ2-6; D possibly corresponds to TRBD1 (5 bases). Trimming took 4 bases from V and 0 from J, leaving 19 bases between them. Germline V gene lookup returns CDR1 SGHAT and CDR2 FQNNGV. CDR3 length: 19 amino acids. The CDR3 sequence is CASSYGVTVGGSGANVLTF. The CDR3 DNA reads as TGTGCCAGCAGCTATGGGGTGACAGTAGGCGGCTCTGGGGCCAACGTCCTGACTTTC.

This chain joins TRBV12-3 or TRBV12-4 and TRBJ2-2; 11 bases are shared with TRBD2. The CDR3 is made up of 16 amino acids. The V and J ends lost 4 bases and 4 bases, in that order; junction bases with no gene match: 5. In DNA form, the CDR3 reads TGTGCCAGCAGTTATCTAGCGGGGGGCCCCACCGGGGAGCTGTTTTTT. Its translation is CASSYLAGGPTGELFF.

This clonotype was detected ten times or more. The V gene is TRBV2, the J gene TRBJ2-3, with TRBD2 identical over 11 bases. The J segment lost 3 bases and the V segment lost 6 bases, leaving 8 bases of the junction unmatched. This CDR3 has 16 amino acids. Germline V lookup: CDR1 SNHLY, CDR2 FYNNEI. This chain's CDR3 is CASSERGTSGTDTQYF. CDR3 in DNA: TGTGCCAGCAGCGAACGCGGGACTAGCGGTACAGATACGCAGTATTTT.

The chain employs TRBV28 and TRBJ2-3; no clear D gene. The length of the CDR3 is 15 residues. CDR1 is MDHEN, CDR2 SYDVKM, per germline. Trimming left V 5 bases short and J 4 bases short, with 16 bases between. CDR3 amino acids: CASSPSGWSPDTQYF. CDR3 sequence (DNA): TGTGCCAGCAGTCCCAGTGGGTGGTCCCCAGATACGCAGTATTTT.

This clonotype has a handful of counts. V and J are TRBV5-6 and TRBJ2-1; TRBD1 might be the D (5 bases). This CDR3 has 15 residues. CDR1 is SGHDT and CDR2 is YYEEEE in the germline V gene. V shed 1 base and J shed 4 bases, with 12 bases lying between them. The CDR3 nucleotides read TGTGCCAGCAGCTTGTTACGGCGACAGTACAATGAGCAGTTCTTC. Residues: CASSLLRRQYNEQFF.

The rearrangement links TRBV4-1 to TRBJ1-2; maybe TRBD1 (6 bases). Germline loops: CDR1 MGHRA, CDR2 YSYEKL. Between the trimmed V and J ends, which lost 3 bases and 7 bases, there was a span of 15 bases. The CDR3 is 14 residues long. The CDR3 is CASSQVGGLGGYTF. The CDR3 nucleotides read TGCGCCAGCAGCCAGGTTGGGGGGCTGGGTGGCTACACCTTC.

This clonotype showed up just a few times. The CDR3 region has the DNA TGCAGTGCTAGAGTTCCAGATTCGAACACTGAAGCTTTCTTT. Protein sequence: CSARVPDSNTEAFF. V and J are TRBV20-1 and TRBJ1-1, with no clear D. V was pared by 1 base and J by 1 base, with 10 bases between. This CDR3 is 14 amino acids long. Germline V CDR1 and CDR2: DFQATT, SNEGSKA (reference sequence).

This clonotype was counted ten times or more. The chain links TRBV13 to TRBJ2-5; D gene ambiguous. Germline CDR1 and CDR2: PRHDT and FYEKMQ (reference sequence). The V end was cut by 2 bases, the J end by 0 bases, with 7 bases between. The CDR3 runs to 14 residues. CDR3 loop: CASSLWADQETQYF. DNA of the CDR3: TGTGCCAGCAGCTTATGGGCAGACCAAGAGACCCAGTACTTC.

This clonotype showed up just a few times. V usage is TRBV4-1 and J usage is TRBJ2-5; 8 nucleotides align to TRBD2. J lost 3 bases, V lost 4 bases, and 28 bases had no gene match. Looked up from germline, CDR1 is MGHRA and CDR2 is YSYEKL. This CDR3 contains 22 residues. CDR3 in amino acids: CASSRENLGGTPASGPKETQYF. DNA of the CDR3: TGCGCCAGCAGCCGGGAGAACCTCGGGGGAACCCCGGCTAGCGGGCCCAAAGAGACCCAGTACTTC.

V is TRBV4-1 and J is TRBJ1-6, with no clear D. This CDR3 is 14 amino acids long. Looked up from germline, CDR1 is MGHRA and CDR2 is YSYEKL. The V end was cut by 1 base, the J end by 7 bases, with 8 bases between. The CDR3 reads CASSQGQTNSPLHF. The CDR3 coding sequence is TGCGCCAGCAGCCAAGGCCAGACAAATTCACCCCTCCACTTT.